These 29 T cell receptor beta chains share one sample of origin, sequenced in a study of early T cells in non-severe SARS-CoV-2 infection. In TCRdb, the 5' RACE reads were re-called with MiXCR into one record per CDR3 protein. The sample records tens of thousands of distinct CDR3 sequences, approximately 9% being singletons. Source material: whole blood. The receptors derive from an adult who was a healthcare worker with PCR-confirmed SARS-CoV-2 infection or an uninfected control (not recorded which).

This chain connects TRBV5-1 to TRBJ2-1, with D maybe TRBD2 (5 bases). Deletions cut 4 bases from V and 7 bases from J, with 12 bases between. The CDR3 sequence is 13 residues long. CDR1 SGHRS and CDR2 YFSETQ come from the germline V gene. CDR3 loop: CASSKILDNEQFF. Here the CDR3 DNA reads TGCGCCAGCAGCAAAATACTAGATAATGAGCAGTTCTTC. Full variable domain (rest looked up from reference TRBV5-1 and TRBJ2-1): KAGVTQTPRYLIKTRGQQVTLSCSPISGHRSVSWYQQTPGQGLQFLFEYFSETQRNKGNFPGRFSGRQFSNSRSEMNVSTLELGDSALYLCASSKILDNEQFFGPGTRLTVL.

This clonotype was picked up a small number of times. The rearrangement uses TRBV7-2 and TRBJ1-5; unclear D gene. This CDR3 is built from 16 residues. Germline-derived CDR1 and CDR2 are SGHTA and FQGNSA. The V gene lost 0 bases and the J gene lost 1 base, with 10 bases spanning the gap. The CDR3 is CASSLAVWQSNQPQHF. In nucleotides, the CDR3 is TGTGCCAGCAGCTTAGCGGTTTGGCAGAGCAATCAGCCCCAGCATTTT.

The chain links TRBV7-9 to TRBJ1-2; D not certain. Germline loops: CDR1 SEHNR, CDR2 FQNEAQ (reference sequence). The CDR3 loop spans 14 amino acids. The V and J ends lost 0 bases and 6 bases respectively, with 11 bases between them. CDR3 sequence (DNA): TGTGCCAGCAGCTTAGCGCTTGAGTCTCATGGCTACACCTTC. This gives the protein CASSLALESHGYTF.

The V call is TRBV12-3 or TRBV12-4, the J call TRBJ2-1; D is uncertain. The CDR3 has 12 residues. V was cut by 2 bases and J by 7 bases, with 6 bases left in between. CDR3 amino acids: CASSLSLNEQFF. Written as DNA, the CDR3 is TGTGCCAGCAGTTTATCTTTGAATGAGCAGTTCTTC.

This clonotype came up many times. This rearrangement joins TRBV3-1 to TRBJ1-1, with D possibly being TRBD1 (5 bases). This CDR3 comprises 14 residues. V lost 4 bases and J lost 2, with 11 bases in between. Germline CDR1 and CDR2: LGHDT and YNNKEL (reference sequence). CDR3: CASSLSRANTEAFF. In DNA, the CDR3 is TGTGCCAGCAGCCTTAGCAGGGCCAACACTGAAGCTTTCTTT.

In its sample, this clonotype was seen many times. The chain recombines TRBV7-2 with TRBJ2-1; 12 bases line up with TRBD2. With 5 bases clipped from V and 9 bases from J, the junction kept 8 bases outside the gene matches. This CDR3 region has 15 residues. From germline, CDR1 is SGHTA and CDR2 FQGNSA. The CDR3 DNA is TGTGCCAGCAGCCTTCTAGCGGGAGGGCGCGGTGAGCAGTTCTTC. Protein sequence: CASSLLAGGRGEQFF.

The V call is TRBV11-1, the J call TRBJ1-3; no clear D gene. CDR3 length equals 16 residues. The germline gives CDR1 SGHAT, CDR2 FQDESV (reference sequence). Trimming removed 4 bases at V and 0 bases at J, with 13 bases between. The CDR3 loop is CASSSSQIFSGNTIYF. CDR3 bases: TGTGCCAGCAGCTCTTCACAGATTTTCTCTGGAAACACCATATATTTT.

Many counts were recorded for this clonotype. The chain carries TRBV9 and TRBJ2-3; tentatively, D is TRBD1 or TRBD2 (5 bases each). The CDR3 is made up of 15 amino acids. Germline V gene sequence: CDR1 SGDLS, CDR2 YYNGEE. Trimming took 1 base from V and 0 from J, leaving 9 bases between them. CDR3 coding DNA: TGTGCCAGCAGCGTATGGGGGTATAGCACAGATACGCAGTATTTT. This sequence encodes CASSVWGYSTDTQYF.

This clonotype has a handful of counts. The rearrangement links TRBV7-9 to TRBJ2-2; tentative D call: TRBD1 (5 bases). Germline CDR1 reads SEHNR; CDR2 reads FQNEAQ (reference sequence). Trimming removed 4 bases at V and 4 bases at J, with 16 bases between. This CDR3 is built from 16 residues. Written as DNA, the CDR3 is TGTGCCAGCAGCTCCTCAGAGAACCAGGGCACCGGGGAGCTGTTTTTT. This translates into CASSSSENQGTGELFF.

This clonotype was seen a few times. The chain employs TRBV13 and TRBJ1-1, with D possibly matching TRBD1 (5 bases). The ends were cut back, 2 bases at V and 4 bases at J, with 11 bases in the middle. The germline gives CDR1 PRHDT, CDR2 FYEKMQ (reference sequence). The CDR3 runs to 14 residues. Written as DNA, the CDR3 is TGTGCCAGCAGCTTAAGAGGGGCCGGCACTGAAGCTTTCTTT. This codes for CASSLRGAGTEAFF.

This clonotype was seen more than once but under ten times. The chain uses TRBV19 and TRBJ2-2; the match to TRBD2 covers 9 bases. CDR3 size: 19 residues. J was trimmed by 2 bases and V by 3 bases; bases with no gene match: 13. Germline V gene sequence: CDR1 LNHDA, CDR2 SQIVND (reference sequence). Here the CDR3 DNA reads TGTGCCAGTAGTATTGGTCACCTAGCGGGATACACCAACACCGGGGAGCTGTTTTTT. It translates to CASSIGHLAGYTNTGELFF.

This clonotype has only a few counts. The CDR3 protein is CASSPALDGRETQYF. As DNA, the CDR3 is TGTGCCAGCTCACCGGCTCTGGATGGTCGGGAGACCCAGTACTTC. The chain joins TRBV18 to TRBJ2-5; D gene ambiguous. The CDR3 consists of 15 residues. Germline CDR1 reads KGHSH; CDR2 reads LQKENI. V dropped 3 bases and J dropped 5 bases, with 16 bases sitting between them. The full variable domain, in which reference TRBV18 and TRBJ2-5 provide the parts outside the CDR3, is NAGVMQNPRHLVRRRGQEARLRCSPMKGHSHVYWYRQLPEEGLKFMVYLQKENIIDESGMPKERFSAEFPKEGPSILRIQQVVRGDSAAYFCASSPALDGRETQYFGPGTRLLVL.

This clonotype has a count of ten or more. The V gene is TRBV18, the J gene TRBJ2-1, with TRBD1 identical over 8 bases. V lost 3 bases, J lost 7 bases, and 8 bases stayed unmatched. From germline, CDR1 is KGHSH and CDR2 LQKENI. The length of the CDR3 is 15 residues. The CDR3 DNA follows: TGTGCCAGCTCACCGACCGGGACAGGAGCAAATGAGCAGTTCTTC. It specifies CASSPTGTGANEQFF.

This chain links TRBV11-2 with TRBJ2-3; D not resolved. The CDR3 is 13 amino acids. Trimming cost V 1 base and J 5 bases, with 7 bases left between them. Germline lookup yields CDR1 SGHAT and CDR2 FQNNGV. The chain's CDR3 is CASSLVAGDTQYF. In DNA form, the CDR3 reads TGTGCCAGCAGCTTAGTAGCAGGAGATACGCAGTATTTT.

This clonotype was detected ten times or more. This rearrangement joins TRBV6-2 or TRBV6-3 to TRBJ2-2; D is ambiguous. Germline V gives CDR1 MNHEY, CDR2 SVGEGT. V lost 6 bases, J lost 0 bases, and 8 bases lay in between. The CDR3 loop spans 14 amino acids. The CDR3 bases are TGTGCCAGCAGCCCCCAGTCGAACACCGGGGAGCTGTTTTTT. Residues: CASSPQSNTGELFF.

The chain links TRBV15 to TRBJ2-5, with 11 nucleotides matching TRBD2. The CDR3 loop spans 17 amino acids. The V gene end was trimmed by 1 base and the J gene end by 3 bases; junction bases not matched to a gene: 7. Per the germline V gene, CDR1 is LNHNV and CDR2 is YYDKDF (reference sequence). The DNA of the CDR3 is TGTGCCACCAGCAGAGGACTAGCGGGAATAATCGAAGAGACCCAGTACTTC. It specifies CATSRGLAGIIEETQYF.

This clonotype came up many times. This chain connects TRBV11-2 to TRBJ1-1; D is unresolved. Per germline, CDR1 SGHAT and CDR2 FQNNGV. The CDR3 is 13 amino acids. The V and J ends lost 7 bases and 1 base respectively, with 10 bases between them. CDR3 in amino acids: CASTILANTEAFF. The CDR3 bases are TGTGCCAGCACCATCTTAGCGAACACTGAAGCTTTCTTT.

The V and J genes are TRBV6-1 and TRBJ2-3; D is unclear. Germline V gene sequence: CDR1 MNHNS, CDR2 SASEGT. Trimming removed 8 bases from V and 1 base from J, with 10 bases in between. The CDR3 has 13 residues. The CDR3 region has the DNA TGTGCCAGCTTAACAGACGGCACAGATACGCAGTATTTT. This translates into CASLTDGTDTQYF.

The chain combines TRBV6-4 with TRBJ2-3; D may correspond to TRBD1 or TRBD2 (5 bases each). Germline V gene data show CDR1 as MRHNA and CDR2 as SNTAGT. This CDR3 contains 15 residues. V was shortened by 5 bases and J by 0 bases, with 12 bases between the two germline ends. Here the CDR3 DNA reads TGTGCCAGCAGTCCGGGGACGCGGAGCACAGATACGCAGTATTTT. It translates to CASSPGTRSTDTQYF.

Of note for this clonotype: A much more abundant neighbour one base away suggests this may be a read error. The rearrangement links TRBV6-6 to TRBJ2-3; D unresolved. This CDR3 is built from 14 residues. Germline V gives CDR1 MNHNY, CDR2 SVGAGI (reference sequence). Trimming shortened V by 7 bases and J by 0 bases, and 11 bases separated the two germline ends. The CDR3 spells CASIARHSTDTQYF. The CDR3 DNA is TGTGCCAGCATTGCTAGACATAGCACAGATACGCAGTATTTT.

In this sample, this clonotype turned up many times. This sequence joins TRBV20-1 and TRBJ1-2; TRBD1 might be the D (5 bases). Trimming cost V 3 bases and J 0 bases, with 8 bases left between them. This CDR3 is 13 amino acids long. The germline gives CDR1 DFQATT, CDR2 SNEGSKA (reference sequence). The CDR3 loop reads CSASLQANYGYTF. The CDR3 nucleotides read TGCAGTGCTAGTTTACAGGCTAACTATGGCTACACCTTC.

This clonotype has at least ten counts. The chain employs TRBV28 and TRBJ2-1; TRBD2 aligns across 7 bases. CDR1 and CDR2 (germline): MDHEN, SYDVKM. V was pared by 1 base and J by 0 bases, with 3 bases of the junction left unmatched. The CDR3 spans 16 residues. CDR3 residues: CASSLFGGSSYNEQFF. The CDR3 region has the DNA TGTGCCAGCAGTTTATTCGGCGGGAGCTCCTACAATGAGCAGTTCTTC.

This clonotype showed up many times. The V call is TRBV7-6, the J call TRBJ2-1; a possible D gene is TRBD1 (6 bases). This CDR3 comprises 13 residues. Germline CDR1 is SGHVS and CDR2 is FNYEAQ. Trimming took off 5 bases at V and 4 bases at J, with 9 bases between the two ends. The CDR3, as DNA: TGTGCCAGCAGCATTACAGGGTACAATGAGCAGTTCTTC. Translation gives CASSITGYNEQFF. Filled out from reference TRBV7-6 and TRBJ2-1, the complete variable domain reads GAGVSQSPRYKVTKRGQDVALRCDPISGHVSLYWYRQALGQGPEFLTYFNYEAQQDKSGLPNDRFSAERPEGSISTLTIQRTEQRDSAMYRCASSITGYNEQFFGPGTRLTVL.

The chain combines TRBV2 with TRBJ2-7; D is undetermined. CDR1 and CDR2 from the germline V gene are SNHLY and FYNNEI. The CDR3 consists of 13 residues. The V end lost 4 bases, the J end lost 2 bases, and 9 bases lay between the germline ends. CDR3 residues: CASSVDTTYEQYF. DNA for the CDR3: TGTGCCAGCAGTGTAGACACTACCTACGAGCAGTACTTC.

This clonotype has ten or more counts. The CDR3 protein is CASSPRQGFPWYEQYF. As DNA, the CDR3 is TGTGCCAGCAGCCCGAGACAGGGCTTTCCGTGGTACGAGCAGTACTTC. The rearrangement joins TRBV14 to TRBJ2-7; 7 positions agree with TRBD1. The CDR3 runs to 16 residues. The V gene's germline CDR1 is SGHDN and CDR2 FVKESK. V dropped 4 bases and J dropped 4; count of bases not matched to a gene: 13. The variable domain in full, completed from reference TRBV14 and TRBJ2-7, reads EAGVTQFPSHSVIEKGQTVTLRCDPISGHDNLYWYRRVMGKEIKFLLHFVKESKQDESGMPNNRFLAERTGGTYSTLKVQPAELEDSGVYFCASSPRQGFPWYEQYFGPGTRLTVT.

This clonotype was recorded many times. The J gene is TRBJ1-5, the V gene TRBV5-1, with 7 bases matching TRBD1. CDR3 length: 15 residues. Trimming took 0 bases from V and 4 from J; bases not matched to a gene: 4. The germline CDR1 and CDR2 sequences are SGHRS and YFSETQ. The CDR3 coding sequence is TGCGCCAGCAGCTTGGAGGGGACAGAAAATCAGCCCCAGCATTTT. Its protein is CASSLEGTENQPQHF.

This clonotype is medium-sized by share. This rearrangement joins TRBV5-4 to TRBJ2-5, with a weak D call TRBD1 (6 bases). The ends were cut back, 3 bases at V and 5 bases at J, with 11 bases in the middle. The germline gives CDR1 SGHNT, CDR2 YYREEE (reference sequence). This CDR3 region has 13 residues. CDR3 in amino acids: CASSSQGRETQYF. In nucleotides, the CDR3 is TGTGCCAGCAGCTCACAGGGTCGGGAGACCCAGTACTTC.

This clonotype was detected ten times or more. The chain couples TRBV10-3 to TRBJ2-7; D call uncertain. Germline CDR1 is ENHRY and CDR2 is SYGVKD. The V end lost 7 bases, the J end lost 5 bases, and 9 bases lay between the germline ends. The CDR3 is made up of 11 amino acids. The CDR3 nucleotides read TGTGCCATCAAAGGACGCCACGAGCAGTACTTC. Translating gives CAIKGRHEQYF.

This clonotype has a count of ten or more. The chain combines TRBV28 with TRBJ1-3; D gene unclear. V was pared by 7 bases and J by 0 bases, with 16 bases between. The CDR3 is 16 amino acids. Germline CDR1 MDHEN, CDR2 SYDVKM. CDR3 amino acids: CASTTGPTYSGNTIYF. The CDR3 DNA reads TGTGCCAGCACCACGGGTCCTACTTACTCTGGAAACACCATATATTTT.